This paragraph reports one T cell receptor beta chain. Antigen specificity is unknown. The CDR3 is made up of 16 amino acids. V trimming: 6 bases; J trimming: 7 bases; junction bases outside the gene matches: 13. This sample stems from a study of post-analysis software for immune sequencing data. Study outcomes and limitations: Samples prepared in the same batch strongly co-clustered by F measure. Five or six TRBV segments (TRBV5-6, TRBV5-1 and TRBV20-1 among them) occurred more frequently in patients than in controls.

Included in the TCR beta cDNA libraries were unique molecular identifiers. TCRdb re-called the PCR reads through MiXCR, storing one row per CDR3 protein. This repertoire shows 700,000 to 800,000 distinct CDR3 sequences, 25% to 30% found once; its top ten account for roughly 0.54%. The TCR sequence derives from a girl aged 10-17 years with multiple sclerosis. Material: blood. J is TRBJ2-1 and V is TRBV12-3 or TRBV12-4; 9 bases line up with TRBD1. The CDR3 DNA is TGTGCCAGCAGCCACAGGGGACAGGGTGGAGGTAATGAGCAGTTCTTC. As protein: CASSHRGQGGGNEQFF.